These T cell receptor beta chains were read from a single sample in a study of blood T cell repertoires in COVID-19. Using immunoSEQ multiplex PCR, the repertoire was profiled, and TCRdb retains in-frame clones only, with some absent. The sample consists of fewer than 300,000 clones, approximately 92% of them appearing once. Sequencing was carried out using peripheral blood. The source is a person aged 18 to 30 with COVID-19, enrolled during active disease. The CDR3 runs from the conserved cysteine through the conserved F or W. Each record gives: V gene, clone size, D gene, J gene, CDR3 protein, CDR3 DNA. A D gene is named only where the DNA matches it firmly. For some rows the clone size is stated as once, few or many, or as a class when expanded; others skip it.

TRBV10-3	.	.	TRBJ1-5	CAISPGGGQPQHF	TGTGCCATCAGCCCCGGGGGAGGTCAGCCCCAGCATTTT
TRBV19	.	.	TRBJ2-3	CASSMLARDTQYF	TGTGCCAGTAGTATGTTGGCTAGGGATACGCAGTATTTT
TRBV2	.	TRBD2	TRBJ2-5	CASRLSGRAGETQYF	TGTGCCAGCAGGCTCAGCGGGAGGGCCGGAGAGACCCAGTACTTC
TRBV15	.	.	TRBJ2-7	CATSRDSAGEQYF	TGTGCCACCAGCAGAGATAGTGCCGGCGAGCAGTACTTC
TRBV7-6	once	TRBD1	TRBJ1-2	CASSLSGGSGYTF	TGTGCCAGCAGCTTATCAGGGGGCAGTGGCTACACCTTC
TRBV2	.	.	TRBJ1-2	CASGRESGSSYGYTF	TGTGCCAGCGGGCGAGAATCGGGGAGTTCTTATGGCTACACCTTC
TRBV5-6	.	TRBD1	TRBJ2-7	CASSFVGQGSYEQYF	TGTGCCAGCAGCTTTGTTGGACAGGGATCCTACGAGCAGTACTTC
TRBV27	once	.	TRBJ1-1	CASRTPGLMNTEAFF	TGTGCCAGCAGAACCCCGGGACTGATGAACACTGAAGCTTTCTTT
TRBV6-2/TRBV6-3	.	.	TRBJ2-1	CASSYSTVGVHNEQFF	TGTGCCAGCAGTTACTCGACTGTAGGAGTGCACAATGAGCAGTTCTTC
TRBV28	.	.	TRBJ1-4	CASSLPGSEKLFF	TGTGCCAGCAGTTTGCCGGGTAGTGAAAAACTGTTTTTT
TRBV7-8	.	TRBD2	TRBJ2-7	CASQTSGEQYF	TGTGCCAGTCAGACTAGCGGCGAGCAGTACTTC
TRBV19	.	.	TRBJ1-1	CASSIWQGNTEAFF	TGTGCCAGTAGTATCTGGCAGGGCAACACTGAAGCTTTCTTT
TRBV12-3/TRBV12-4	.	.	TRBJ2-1	CASSLSRGQFF	TGTGCCAGCAGTTTGAGTAGAGGGCAGTTCTTC
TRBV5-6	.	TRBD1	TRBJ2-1	CASIARVLTGGPAYNEQFF	TGTGCCAGCATCGCCCGAGTCTTAACAGGGGGGCCAGCCTACAATGAGCAGTTCTTC
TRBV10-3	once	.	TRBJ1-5	CAISVGRDSNQPQHF	TGTGCCATCAGTGTAGGCAGGGATAGCAATCAGCCCCAGCATTTT
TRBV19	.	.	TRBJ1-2	CASSIDGQSNYGYTF	TGTGCCAGTAGTATAGACGGACAGTCTAACTATGGCTACACCTTC
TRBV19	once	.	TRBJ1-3	CASKHGSGNTIYF	TGTGCCAGTAAGCACGGCTCTGGAAACACCATATATTTT
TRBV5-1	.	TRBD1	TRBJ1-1	CAIPGQKMNTEAFF	TGCGCCATTCCGGGACAGAAAATGAACACTGAAGCTTTCTTT
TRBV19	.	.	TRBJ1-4	CASTLGREPKLFF	TGTGCCAGTACACTGGGGCGTGAGCCTAAACTGTTTTTT
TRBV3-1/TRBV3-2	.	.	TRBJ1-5	CATGDTGQPQHF	TGTGCCACCGGGGACACGGGACAGCCCCAGCATTTT
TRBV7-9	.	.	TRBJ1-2	CASSLGVYSTF	TGTGCCAGCAGCTTAGGTGTGTATAGCACCTTC
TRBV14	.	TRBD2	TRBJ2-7	CASSQGSLREPNPIEQYF	TGTGCCAGCAGCCAAGGAAGTTTGCGGGAGCCTAACCCCATCGAGCAGTACTTC
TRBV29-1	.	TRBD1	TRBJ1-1	CSVDRGKAEAFF	TGCAGCGTTGACAGGGGGAAGGCTGAAGCTTTCTTT
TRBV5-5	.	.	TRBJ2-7	CASSSDRNSYEQYF	TGTGCCAGCAGCTCGGACAGAAACTCCTACGAGCAGTACTTC
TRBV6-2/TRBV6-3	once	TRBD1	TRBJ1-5	CASSPEGAGNQPQHF	TGTGCCAGCAGCCCGGAGGGGGCAGGCAATCAGCCCCAGCATTTT
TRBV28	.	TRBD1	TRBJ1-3	CASSQARQGLSGNTIYF	TGTGCCAGCAGTCAAGCCAGACAGGGTCTCTCTGGAAACACCATATATTTT
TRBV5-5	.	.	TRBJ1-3	CASSLHHRAGNTIYF	TGTGCCAGCAGCTTGCACCACAGGGCCGGAAACACCATATATTTT
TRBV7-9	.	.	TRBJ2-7	CASSLGTGSSYEQYF	TGTGCCAGCAGCTTAGGTACGGGGAGCTCCTACGAGCAGTACTTC
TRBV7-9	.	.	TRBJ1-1	CASSFTAANTEAFF	TGTGCCAGCAGCTTCACAGCGGCGAACACTGAAGCTTTCTTT
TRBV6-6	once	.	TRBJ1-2	CASSSTPFQLDHSKHGYTF	TGTGCCAGCAGCTCCACACCATTCCAATTAGATCACAGTAAGCATGGCTACACCTTC
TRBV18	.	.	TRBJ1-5	CASSPRDRGLTRNQPQHF	TGTGCCAGCTCACCCAGGGATAGGGGACTAACCCGCAATCAGCCCCAGCATTTT
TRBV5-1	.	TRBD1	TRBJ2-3	CASSLDPRGLADTQYF	TGCGCCAGCAGCTTGGACCCCAGGGGGTTGGCAGATACGCAGTATTTT
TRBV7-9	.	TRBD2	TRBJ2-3	CASSPAPGEGRTDTQYF	TGTGCCAGCAGCCCCGCCCCGGGGGAGGGCCGCACAGATACGCAGTATTTT
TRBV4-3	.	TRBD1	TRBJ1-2	CASSHNRGNGYTF	TGCGCCAGCAGCCACAACAGGGGGAATGGCTACACCTTC
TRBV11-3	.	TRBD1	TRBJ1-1	CASRARQGQVNTEAFF	TGTGCCAGCAGAGCCAGACAGGGACAGGTGAACACTGAAGCTTTCTTT
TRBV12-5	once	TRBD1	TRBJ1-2	CASGLGSGTGATNYGYTF	TGTGCTAGTGGTTTGGGTTCCGGGACAGGGGCAACTAACTATGGCTACACCTTC
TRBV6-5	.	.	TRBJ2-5	CASSYTGETQYF	TGTGCCAGCAGTTATACAGGGGAGACCCAGTACTTC
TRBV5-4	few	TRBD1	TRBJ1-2	CASSLFSGGVYGYTF	TGTGCCAGCAGCTTGTTCTCAGGGGGCGTCTATGGCTACACCTTC
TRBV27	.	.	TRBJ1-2	CASSGGSRDGYTF	TGTGCCAGCAGCGGAGGTAGTCGAGATGGCTACACCTTC
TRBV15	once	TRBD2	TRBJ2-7	CATSTTPAGVYEQYF	TGTGCCACCAGCACCACACCAGCGGGAGTTTACGAGCAGTACTTC
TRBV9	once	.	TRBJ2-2	CASSVGGSRGNTGELFF	TGTGCCAGCAGCGTAGGAGGATCAAGGGGGAACACCGGGGAGCTGTTTTTT
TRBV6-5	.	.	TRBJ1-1	CASSYHPFQVNTEAFF	TGTGCCAGCAGTTATCACCCCTTTCAGGTGAACACTGAAGCTTTCTTT
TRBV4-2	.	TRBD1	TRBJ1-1	CASSRGGADTEAFF	TGTGCCAGCAGCCGAGGGGGCGCGGACACTGAAGCTTTCTTT
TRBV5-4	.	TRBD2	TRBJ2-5	CASSSRGSGTRETQYF	TGTGCCAGCAGCTCCCGGGGTAGCGGGACGAGAGAGACCCAGTACTTC
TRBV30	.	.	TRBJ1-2	CAWGRVPDGYTF	TGTGCCTGGGGGAGGGTCCCCGATGGCTACACCTTC
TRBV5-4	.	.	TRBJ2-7	CASSLGGLSYEQYF	TGTGCCAGCAGCTTGGGGGGGCTCTCCTACGAGCAGTACTTC
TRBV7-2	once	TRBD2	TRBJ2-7	CASSLKGLAGWSYEQYF	TGTGCCAGCAGCTTAAAGGGACTAGCGGGATGGTCCTACGAGCAGTACTTC
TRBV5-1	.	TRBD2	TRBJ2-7	CASSSSLASGTSYEQYF	TGCGCCAGCAGCTCCTCCCTGGCTAGCGGGACCTCCTACGAGCAGTACTTC
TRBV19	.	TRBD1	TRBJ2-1	CASTHFGTGFPNEQFF	TGTGCCAGTACACATTTCGGGACAGGGTTCCCCAATGAGCAGTTCTTC
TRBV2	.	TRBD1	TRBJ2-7	CASSVIRDRGIDEQYF	TGTGCCAGCAGTGTTATCCGGGACAGGGGTATCGACGAGCAGTACTTC
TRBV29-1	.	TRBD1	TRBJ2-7	CSVEDRGLTYEQYF	TGCAGCGTTGAAGACAGGGGGCTAACCTACGAGCAGTACTTC
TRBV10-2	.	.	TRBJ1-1	CASSEQGKGRNTEAFF	TGCGCCAGCAGTGAACAGGGAAAGGGAAGGAACACTGAAGCTTTCTTT
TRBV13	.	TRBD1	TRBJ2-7	CASSERGTGINEAYEQYF	TGTGCCAGCAGCGAAAGGGGGACAGGGATTAACGAAGCCTACGAGCAGTACTTC
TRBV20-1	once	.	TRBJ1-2	CSASLENTNYGYTF	TGCAGTGCTAGTTTGGAGAATACTAACTATGGCTACACCTTC
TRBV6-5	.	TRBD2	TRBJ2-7	CASSTLAGGSYEQYF	TGTGCCAGCAGCACACTAGCGGGAGGGTCCTACGAGCAGTACTTC
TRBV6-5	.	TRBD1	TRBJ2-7	CASRGGDTYEQYF	TGTGCCAGCCGAGGGGGCGATACCTACGAGCAGTACTTC